This TCR beta chain was captured by sequencing in a study of T cell changes during pregnancy in multiple sclerosis. The CDR3 contains 13 residues. Looked up from germline, CDR1 is GTSNPN and CDR2 is SVGIG (reference sequence). V was pared by 6 bases and J by 3 bases, with 12 bases between. The assay was immunoSEQ multiplex PCR, and TCRdb's table has in-frame clones only and misses some. The data show 55,000 to 85,000 clones, 92% seen once. This clone counts as large (0.1 to 1%). This receptor was taken from a female donor with multiple sclerosis, enrolled in a pregnancy study. The V and J genes are TRBV30 and TRBJ2-4; possible D gene TRBD1, 6 bases. The sample here was peripheral blood, taken after pregnancy. The CDR3 coding sequence is TGTGCCTGCCTAGACAGGAGCAAAAACATTCAGTACTTC. Its protein is CACLDRSKNIQYF.